The 17 T cell receptor beta chains below come from one sample, sequenced in a study of T cells in localized non-small cell lung cancer. Here immunoSEQ multiplex PCR was the method, and the copy in TCRdb shows in-frame clones only, minus some. The sample lists about 79,000 clones; more than 75% were seen once. Sequenced material: peripheral blood, taken before any cancer treatment. Receptor source: a woman aged 40 to 75 with stage I squamous cell lung carcinoma.

This clone was recorded only once. In the same sample, other DNA sequences code for this CDR3. This chain connects TRBV5-1 to TRBJ1-2; D is unclear. Trimming removed 0 bases at V and 6 bases at J, with 6 bases between. CDR1 is SGHRS, CDR2 YFSETQ, per germline. This CDR3 contains 12 residues. CDR3 bases: TGCGCCAGCAGCTTGGTCGGTGATGGCTACACCTTC. Translation gives CASSLVGDGYTF.

This chain connects TRBV6-6 to TRBJ1-2; weak D call: TRBD1 (6 bases). From germline, CDR1 is MNHNY and CDR2 SVGAGI (reference sequence). There are 14 residues in the CDR3. With 6 bases removed from V and 0 bases from J, the gap between germline ends came to 11 bases. This CDR3 reads CASSRTASNYGYTF. CDR3 nucleotides: TGTGCCAGCAGCCGGACAGCCTCTAACTATGGCTACACCTTC.

This sequence joins TRBV11-2 and TRBJ2-2, with a weak D call TRBD1 (6 bases). CDR3 length: 14 residues. V was clipped by 3 bases and J by 6 bases, with 11 bases between them. Germline CDR1 SGHAT, CDR2 FQNNGV. Here the CDR3 DNA reads TGTGCCAGCAGCTTTCTACAGGGTCCCGGGGAGCTGTTTTTT. Encoded protein: CASSFLQGPGELFF.

This clone showed up just once. V gene TRBV10-2 combines with J gene TRBJ2-1, with TRBD2 as a possible D gene (6 bases). The germline V and J ends were trimmed by 5 bases and 5 bases, with 16 bases remaining between them. This CDR3 contains 15 residues. Germline assignment: CDR1 WSHSY and CDR2 SAAADI. The CDR3 loop is CASSLAGTSDNEQFF. The DNA for the CDR3 is TGCGCCAGCAGTCTGGCTGGGACTTCCGACAATGAGCAGTTCTTC.

The chain has TRBV5-6 and TRBJ1-2; D gene uncertain. Germline values: CDR1 SGHDT, CDR2 YYEEEE. V lost 4 bases and J 4 bases, leaving 17 bases between the germline ends. The CDR3 sequence is 15 residues long. The CDR3 region has the DNA TGTGCCAGCAGCGGGGTCGGCGGCCGTACCTATGGCTACACCTTC. It yields the protein CASSGVGGRTYGYTF.

The chain has TRBV25-1 and TRBJ2-2; 7 bases align to TRBD1. The CDR3 extends over 13 amino acids. With V trimmed by 8 bases and J by 4 bases, 4 bases remained unmatched. CDR1 is MGHDK, CDR2 SYGVNS, per germline. Here the CDR3 reads CASGDSRTGELFF. As DNA, the CDR3 is TGTGCCAGCGGGGACAGTCGCACCGGGGAGCTGTTTTTT.

The V and J genes are TRBV5-1 and TRBJ2-1, with a possible D match to TRBD1 (5 bases). This CDR3 is 15 amino acids long. Germline V gene data show CDR1 as SGHRS and CDR2 as YFSETQ. Trimming left V 2 bases short and J 6 bases short, with 15 bases between. Here the CDR3 DNA reads TGCGCCAGCAGCTTTGGTCAGGGAATGGGCAATGAGCAGTTCTTC. Translating it yields CASSFGQGMGNEQFF.

This chain links TRBV5-1 with TRBJ2-3; 8 bases line up with TRBD1. The CDR3 covers 17 residues. The V and J ends lost 4 bases and 5 bases, in that order; junction bases with no gene match: 15. The germline V gene has CDR1 SGHRS and CDR2 YFSETQ. Here the CDR3 reads CASSTDQGADFGDTQYF. The CDR3 DNA sequence: TGCGCCAGCAGCACGGATCAGGGGGCTGACTTCGGAGATACGCAGTATTTT.

This clone was found once. The chain links TRBV5-4 to TRBJ1-6; tentative D call: TRBD1 (5 bases). This CDR3 is 14 amino acids long. The germline CDR1 and CDR2 sequences are SGHNT and YYREEE (reference sequence). V was shortened by 6 bases and J by 3 bases, with 10 bases between the two germline ends. The CDR3 is CASNPGGYNSPLHF. Written as DNA, the CDR3 is TGTGCCAGCAATCCCGGGGGCTATAATTCACCCCTCCACTTT.

The sample holds one count of this clone. V usage is TRBV18 and J usage is TRBJ1-1; no clear D. Trimming shortened V by 3 bases and J by 1 base, and 15 bases separated the two germline ends. This CDR3 is built from 16 residues. CDR1 KGHSH and CDR2 LQKENI come from the germline V gene. CDR3 loop: CASSPDIRRKNTEAFF. CDR3 DNA: TGTGCCAGCTCACCCGATATTCGACGGAAGAACACTGAAGCTTTCTTT.

The J gene is TRBJ1-1, the V gene TRBV10-3; a possible D gene is TRBD1 (5 bases). V gave up 3 bases and J gave up 1 base, with 12 bases separating them. The germline V gene encodes CDR1 ENHRY and CDR2 SYGVKD. The CDR3 spans 15 residues. The CDR3 loop is CAISDWGMENTEAFF. CDR3 nucleotides: TGTGCCATCAGTGATTGGGGGATGGAGAACACTGAAGCTTTCTTT.

The chain employs TRBV19 and TRBJ1-1; D gene uncertain. The V and J ends lost 4 bases and 0 bases respectively, with 12 bases between them. Germline CDR1 is LNHDA and CDR2 is SQIVND (reference sequence). The CDR3 is 15 residues long. CDR3 loop: CASSKESAVNTEAFF. As DNA, the CDR3 is TGTGCCAGTAGTAAGGAGTCGGCGGTGAACACTGAAGCTTTCTTT. Looking up the rest from reference TRBV19 and TRBJ1-1 gives the full variable domain: DGGITQSPKYLFRKEGQNVTLSCEQNLNHDAMYWYRQDPGQGLRLIYYSQIVNDFQKGDIAEGYSVSREKKESFPLTVTSAQKNPTAFYLCASSKESAVNTEAFFGQGTRLTVV.

This chain uses TRBV18 with TRBJ1-1; D unresolved. In germline, CDR1 is KGHSH, CDR2 LQKENI. The CDR3 covers 13 residues. V was trimmed by 3 bases and J by 6 bases, leaving 11 bases between them. The CDR3 here is CASSPAQEAEAFF. For the CDR3, the DNA is TGTGCCAGCTCACCGGCTCAGGAGGCTGAAGCTTTCTTT.

To note about this clone: Other DNA sequences in the sample encode the same CDR3. This chain connects TRBV5-1 to TRBJ2-1; no reliable D call. Germline V gene lookup returns CDR1 SGHRS and CDR2 YFSETQ. CDR3 length: 13 residues. Trimming left V 0 bases short and J 7 bases short, with 8 bases between. In DNA, the CDR3 is TGCGCCAGCAGCTTGGGGCAGCCAAATGAGCAGTTCTTC. The encoded protein is CASSLGQPNEQFF.

The gene calls are TRBV5-4 and TRBJ2-7; D may be TRBD1 or TRBD2 (5 bases each). V was cut by 4 bases and J by 3 bases, with 8 bases left in between. The germline CDR1 and CDR2 sequences are SGHNT and YYREEE (reference sequence). The CDR3 runs to 12 residues. CDR3 nucleotide sequence: TGTGCCAGCAGCAGGGACGGCTACGAGCAGTACTTC. Its protein product is CASSRDGYEQYF.

V usage is TRBV6-6 and J usage is TRBJ1-2; 8 bases match TRBD1. Germline CDR1 MNHNY, CDR2 SVGAGI (reference sequence). This CDR3 is 15 amino acids long. Trimming cost V 5 bases and J 1 base; bases outside gene matches: 6. The CDR3 reads CASSATGGDNYGYTF. The CDR3 bases are TGTGCCAGCAGTGCCACAGGGGGGGATAACTATGGCTACACCTTC.

The V and J genes are TRBV13 and TRBJ1-4; 9 nucleotides align to TRBD1. CDR3 size: 14 residues. After removal of 2 bases from V and 8 bases from J, the junction contained 3 bases not matched to a gene. In germline, CDR1 is PRHDT, CDR2 FYEKMQ (reference sequence). CDR3 DNA sequence: TGTGCCAGCAGCTTAAGGGACAGGGACGAAAAACTGTTTTTT. Translated, it gives CASSLRDRDEKLFF.